The rows below give T cell receptor beta chains drawn from one sample of a study of blood T cell repertoires in COVID-19. The protocol was immunoSEQ multiplex PCR, while the TCRdb copy is restricted to in-frame clones and leaves out a portion. The sample lists roughly 200,000 clones, about 85% occurring once. Sequencing was carried out using PBMCs or T cells enriched from blood (not recorded which). The receptors come from a man aged 40-49 years who had recovered from COVID-19. CDR3s include the opening cysteine and the closing phenylalanine or tryptophan. Fields, in order: clone size, V gene, J gene, D gene, CDR3 protein, CDR3 DNA. A D gene is named only where the DNA matches it firmly. Only some rows state a clone size, as once, few, many or a class for expanded clones.

NA,TRBV19,TRBJ2-1,NA,CASSGIGTGGLNEQFF,TGTGCCAGTAGTGGGATTGGGACTGGGGGACTCAATGAGCAGTTCTTC
NA,TRBV7-7,TRBJ2-2,NA,CASSPVHGTGELFF,TGTGCTAGCAGCCCCGTTCACGGGACCGGGGAGCTGTTTTTT
NA,TRBV24-1,TRBJ2-7,TRBD1,CATSDWTGPEQYF,TGTGCCACCAGTGATTGGACAGGGCCCGAGCAGTACTTC
NA,TRBV10-1,TRBJ1-4,NA,CASPRVRSEKLFF,TGCGCCAGCCCCAGGGTGAGGAGTGAAAAACTGTTTTTT
NA,TRBV6-1,TRBJ1-5,NA,CASSEAVQISYPQHF,TGTGCCAGCAGTGAAGCGGTACAGATTTCCTACCCCCAGCATTTT
NA,TRBV6-5,TRBJ2-5,TRBD2,CASSSLFAGEETQYF,TGTGCCAGCAGTTCCCTTTTTGCGGGAGAGGAGACCCAGTACTTC
NA,TRBV6-6,TRBJ2-7,TRBD2,CASSPSGSPSYEQYF,TGTGCCAGCAGCCCTAGCGGGAGCCCTTCCTACGAGCAGTACTTC
NA,TRBV6-5,TRBJ2-7,TRBD1,CASSPTGATGSEQYF,TGTGCCAGCAGTCCAACAGGGGCCACCGGGTCCGAGCAGTACTTC
NA,TRBV6-1,TRBJ2-3,NA,CASSEPGRGDTQYF,TGTGCCAGCAGTGAACCGGGTAGAGGAGATACGCAGTATTTT
NA,TRBV13,TRBJ1-2,NA,CASSLPGRTNYGYTF,TGTGCCAGCAGCTTGCCCGGGAGGACTAACTATGGCTACACCTTC
NA,TRBV5-1,TRBJ2-3,NA,CASSRTGDVADTQYF,TGCGCCAGCAGCCGTACGGGGGACGTAGCAGATACGCAGTATTTT
NA,TRBV6-5,TRBJ2-7,NA,CASVDFHTSYEQYF,TGTGCCAGCGTAGATTTTCATACCTCCTACGAGCAGTACTTC
NA,TRBV5-8,TRBJ1-2,NA,CASSVGTQINYGYTF,TGTGCCAGCAGCGTCGGGACACAAATTAACTATGGCTACACCTTC
NA,TRBV13,TRBJ2-2,TRBD2,CASRGTSGRTGELFF,TGTGCCAGCCGAGGGACTAGCGGGAGAACCGGGGAGCTGTTTTTT
NA,TRBV2,TRBJ1-1,NA,CASSERGGTLEAFF,TGTGCCAGCAGTGAGAGAGGGGGTACTCTTGAAGCTTTCTTT
NA,TRBV10-3,TRBJ2-2,TRBD1,CAIRGGQGDTGELFF,TGTGCCATCAGGGGCGGACAGGGTGACACCGGGGAGCTGTTTTTT
NA,TRBV10-1,TRBJ2-5,NA,CASNRRAARGETQYF,TGCGCCAGCAACCGGAGGGCAGCGAGGGGTGAGACCCAGTACTTC
NA,TRBV24-1,TRBJ2-2,NA,CATSADYLIVTGNTGELFF,TGTGCCACCAGTGCCGATTACTTGATTGTAACAGGGAACACCGGGGAGCTGTTTTTT
NA,TRBV21-1,TRBJ2-7,NA,CASSTGLAGSYEQYF,TGTGCCAGCAGCACTGGACTAGCGGGGTCCTACGAGCAGTACTTC
NA,TRBV16,TRBJ1-5,NA,CASSQSAQGYQPQHF,TGTGCCAGCAGCCAATCGGCGCAGGGTTATCAGCCCCAGCATTTT
NA,TRBV28,TRBJ1-5,NA,CASSSGDQPQHF,TGTGCCAGCAGTTCGGGGGATCAGCCCCAGCATTTT
NA,TRBV27,TRBJ1-2,TRBD1,CASSLKGASNYGYTF,TGTGCCAGCAGTTTGAAGGGGGCTAGTAACTATGGCTACACCTTC
NA,TRBV28,TRBJ1-5,NA,CASRRAGPRNQPQHF,TGTGCCAGCAGACGAGCGGGACCCAGAAATCAGCCCCAGCATTTT
few,TRBV7-9,TRBJ2-2,NA,CASSLSQGNTGELFF,TGTGCCAGCAGCTTATCGCAGGGGAACACCGGGGAGCTGTTTTTT
NA,TRBV11-1,TRBJ1-1,NA,CASSPPARGTEAFF,TGTGCCAGCAGCCCCCCGGCAAGAGGCACTGAAGCTTTCTTT
NA,TRBV18,TRBJ1-1,TRBD1,CASSPSGTAAEAFF,TGTGCCAGCTCTCCCTCTGGGACAGCCGCTGAAGCTTTCTTT
NA,TRBV18,TRBJ1-2,TRBD1,CASSPTGETNGYTF,TGTGCCAGCTCACCGACAGGGGAGACGAATGGCTACACCTTC
NA,TRBV28,TRBJ1-1,TRBD1,CASRLDRGSGMDTEAFF,TGTGCCAGCAGGCTGGACAGGGGAAGTGGGATGGACACTGAAGCTTTCTTT
NA,TRBV28,TRBJ2-7,TRBD2,CASSFLLAGGMGYEQYF,TGTGCCAGCAGTTTCCTCCTAGCGGGAGGGATGGGGTACGAGCAGTACTTC
once,TRBV12-3/TRBV12-4,TRBJ2-7,NA,CAIANRGGEQYF,TGTGCCATCGCGAACAGGGGGGGCGAGCAGTACTTC
NA,TRBV5-4,TRBJ2-7,TRBD2,CASSFSSGTSYEQYF,TGTGCCAGCAGCTTCTCTAGCGGGACTAGCTACGAGCAGTACTTC
NA,TRBV4-3,TRBJ2-1,NA,CASSQSPGLNEQFF,TGCGCCAGCAGCCAAAGCCCGGGACTCAATGAGCAGTTCTTC